These T cell receptor beta chains were read from a single sample in a study of blood T cell repertoires in COVID-19. Sequencing was performed with immunoSEQ multiplex PCR; in TCRdb, only in-frame clones are kept and a portion is missing. The repertoire holds some 350,000 clones, with about 90% as singletons. Material for sequencing was peripheral blood. Source of these receptors: a woman aged 45-60 years with COVID-19, enrolled during active disease. The CDR3 runs from the conserved cysteine through the conserved F or W. D genes are given only for firm matches. Part of the rows lack a size; the others show once, few, many or a class for expanded clones.

size	V	J	D	DNA	CDR3
once	TRBV6-2/TRBV6-3	TRBJ2-1	TRBD1	TGTGCCAGCAGTTACTCGATAAGTGGGAGGACAGGGGTAACCAACAATGAGCAGTTCTTC	CASSYSISGRTGVTNNEQFF
-	TRBV19	TRBJ2-2	TRBD1	TGTGCCAGTCGAATTCCGGGACAGGGGGCCTCCGGGGAGCTGTTTTTT	CASRIPGQGASGELFF
-	TRBV3-1/TRBV3-2	TRBJ1-1	TRBD1	TGTGCCAGCAGCCTAGCCGGACAGGGTAACACTGAAGCTTTCTTT	CASSLAGQGNTEAFF
-	TRBV7-2	TRBJ2-7	TRBD2	TGTGCCAGCAGCCTAGCGGGAGGCAGGGAGCAGTACTTC	CASSLAGGREQYF
-	TRBV6-2/TRBV6-3	TRBJ1-2	-	TGTGCCAGCAGCCTTACAACGAACTATGGCTACACCTTC	CASSLTTNYGYTF
-	TRBV11-2	TRBJ1-1	TRBD1	TGTGCCAGCAGCTTAGATCAGGGGGCTACTGAAGCTTTCTTT	CASSLDQGATEAFF
few	TRBV3-1/TRBV3-2	TRBJ2-7	-	TGTGCCAGCAGCCAAGATCTCTCCCAGCGACAGTACTTC	CASSQDLSQRQYF
-	TRBV4-1	TRBJ2-1	TRBD2	TGCGCCAGCAGCCAAAGGGACAGGACTAGCGGTTACAATGAGCAGTTCTTC	CASSQRDRTSGYNEQFF
once	TRBV30	TRBJ1-2	TRBD1	TGTGCCTGGAGTGGACAGGGGGACCGTGGCTACACCTTC	CAWSGQGDRGYTF
-	TRBV18	TRBJ1-2	TRBD1	TGTGCCAGCTCACCACCGGGACAGGGGGTCGGTGGCTACACCTTC	CASSPPGQGVGGYTF
-	TRBV5-1	TRBJ1-4	-	TGCGCCAGCAGCCCTACAACTAATGAAAAACTGTTTTTT	CASSPTTNEKLFF
-	TRBV6-2/TRBV6-3	TRBJ2-7	TRBD1	TGTGCCAGCAGACCTTCCCTTACTTGGACAGGGACCTACGAGCAGTACTTC	CASRPSLTWTGTYEQYF
medium-sized	TRBV27	TRBJ2-5	TRBD2	TGTGCCAGCAGTTTACGGCCTAGCGGGATGGGGACATGGCAAGAGACCCAGTACTTC	CASSLRPSGMGTWQETQYF
-	TRBV3-1/TRBV3-2	TRBJ2-7	TRBD2	TGTGCCAGCAGCCAAAGTCTAGCGGGAGCTAACGAGCAGTACTTC	CASSQSLAGANEQYF